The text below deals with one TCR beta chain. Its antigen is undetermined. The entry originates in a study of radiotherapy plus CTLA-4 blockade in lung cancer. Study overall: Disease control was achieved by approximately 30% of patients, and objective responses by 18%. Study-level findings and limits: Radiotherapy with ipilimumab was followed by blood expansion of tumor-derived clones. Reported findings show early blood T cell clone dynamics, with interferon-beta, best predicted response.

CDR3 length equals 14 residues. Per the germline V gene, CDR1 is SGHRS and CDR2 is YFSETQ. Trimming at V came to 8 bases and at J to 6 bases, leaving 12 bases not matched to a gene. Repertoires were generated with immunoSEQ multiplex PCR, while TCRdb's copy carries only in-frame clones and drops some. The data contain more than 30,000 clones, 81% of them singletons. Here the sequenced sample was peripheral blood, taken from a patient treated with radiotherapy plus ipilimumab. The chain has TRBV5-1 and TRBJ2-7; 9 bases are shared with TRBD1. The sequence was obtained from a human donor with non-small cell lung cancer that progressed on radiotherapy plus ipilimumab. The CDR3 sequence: CASHTGGAEGEQYF. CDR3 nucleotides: TGCGCCAGTCACACAGGGGGCGCCGAGGGCGAGCAGTACTTC.